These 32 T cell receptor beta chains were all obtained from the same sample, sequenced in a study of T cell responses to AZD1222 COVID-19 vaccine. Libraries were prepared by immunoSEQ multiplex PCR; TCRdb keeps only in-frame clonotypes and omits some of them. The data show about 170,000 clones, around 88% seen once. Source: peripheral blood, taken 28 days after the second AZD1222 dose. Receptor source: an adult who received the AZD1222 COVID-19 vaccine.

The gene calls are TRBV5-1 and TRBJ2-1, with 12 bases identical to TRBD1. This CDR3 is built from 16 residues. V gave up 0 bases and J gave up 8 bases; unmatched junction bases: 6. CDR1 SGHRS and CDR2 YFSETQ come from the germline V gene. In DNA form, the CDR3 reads TGCGCCAGCAGCTTGGCCGGGACAGGGGGCATCGATGAGCAGTTCTTC. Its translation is CASSLAGTGGIDEQFF.

Here the CDR3 DNA reads TGTGCCAGCAGCTTATATCCAGGAACCCCCTATGGCTACACCTTC. Residues: CASSLYPGTPYGYTF. The J gene is TRBJ1-2, the V gene TRBV7-8; D is unresolved. CDR3 length equals 15 residues. Per the germline V gene, CDR1 is SGHVS and CDR2 is FQNEAQ. Trimming cost V 2 bases and J 4 bases, with 14 bases left between them.

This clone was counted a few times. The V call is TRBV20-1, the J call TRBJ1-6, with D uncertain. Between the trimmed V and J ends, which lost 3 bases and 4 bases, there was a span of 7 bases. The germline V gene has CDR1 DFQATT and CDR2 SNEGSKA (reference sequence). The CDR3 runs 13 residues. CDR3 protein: CSASEDYNSPLHF. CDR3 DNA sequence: TGCAGTGCTAGTGAGGATTATAATTCACCCCTCCACTTT.

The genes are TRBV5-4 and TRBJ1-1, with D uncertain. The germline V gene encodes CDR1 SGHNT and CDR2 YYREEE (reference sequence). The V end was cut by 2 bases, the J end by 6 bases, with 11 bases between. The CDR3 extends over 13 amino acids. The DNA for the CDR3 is TGTGCCAGCAGCTTAAATGGGAGCCCTGAAGCTTTCTTT. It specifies CASSLNGSPEAFF.

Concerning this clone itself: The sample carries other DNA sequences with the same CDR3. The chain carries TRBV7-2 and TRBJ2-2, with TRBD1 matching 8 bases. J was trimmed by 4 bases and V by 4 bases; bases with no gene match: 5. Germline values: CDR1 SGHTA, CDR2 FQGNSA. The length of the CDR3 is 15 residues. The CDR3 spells CASSSDRVGTGELFF. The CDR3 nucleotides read TGTGCCAGCAGCTCGGACAGGGTCGGCACCGGGGAGCTGTTTTTT.

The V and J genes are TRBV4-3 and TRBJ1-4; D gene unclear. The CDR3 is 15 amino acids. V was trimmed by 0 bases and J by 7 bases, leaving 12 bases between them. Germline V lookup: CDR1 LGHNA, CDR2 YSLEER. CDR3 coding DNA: TGCGCCAGCAGCCAAGATACACAGCGAGGTGAAAAACTGTTTTTT. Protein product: CASSQDTQRGEKLFF.

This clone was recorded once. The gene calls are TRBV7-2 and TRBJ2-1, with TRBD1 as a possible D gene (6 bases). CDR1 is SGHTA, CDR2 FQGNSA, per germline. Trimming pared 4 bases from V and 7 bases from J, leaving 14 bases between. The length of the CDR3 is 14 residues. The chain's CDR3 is CASSSRGQGNEQFF. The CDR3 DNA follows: TGTGCCAGCAGCTCAAGGGGCCAGGGGAATGAGCAGTTCTTC.

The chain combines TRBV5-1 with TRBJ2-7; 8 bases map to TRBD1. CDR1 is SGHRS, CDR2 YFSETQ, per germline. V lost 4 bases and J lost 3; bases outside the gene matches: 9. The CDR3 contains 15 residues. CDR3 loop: CASSRQGQAVYEQYF. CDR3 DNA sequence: TGCGCCAGCAGCCGCCAGGGACAGGCTGTCTACGAGCAGTACTTC. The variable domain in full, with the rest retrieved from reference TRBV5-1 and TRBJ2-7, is KAGVTQTPRYLIKTRGQQVTLSCSPISGHRSVSWYQQTPGQGLQFLFEYFSETQRNKGNFPGRFSGRQFSNSRSEMNVSTLELGDSALYLCASSRQGQAVYEQYFGPGTRLTVT.

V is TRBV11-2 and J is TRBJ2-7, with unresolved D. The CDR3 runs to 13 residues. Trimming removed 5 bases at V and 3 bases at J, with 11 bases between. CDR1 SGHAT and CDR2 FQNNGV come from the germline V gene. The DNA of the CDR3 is TGTGCCAGCAGCCCACACCAATACTACGAGCAGTACTTC. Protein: CASSPHQYYEQYF.

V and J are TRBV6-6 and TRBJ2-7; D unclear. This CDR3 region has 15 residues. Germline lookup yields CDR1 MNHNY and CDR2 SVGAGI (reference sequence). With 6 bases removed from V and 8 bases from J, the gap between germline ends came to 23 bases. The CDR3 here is CASSLRNSEKVKQYF. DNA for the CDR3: TGTGCCAGCAGCCTCAGAAACTCCGAGAAGGTGAAGCAGTACTTC.

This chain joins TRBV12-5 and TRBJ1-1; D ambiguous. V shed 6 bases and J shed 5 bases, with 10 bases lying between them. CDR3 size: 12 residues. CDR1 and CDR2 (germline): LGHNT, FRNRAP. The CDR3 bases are TGTGCTAGTGGATTAACCGGGACTGAAGCTTTCTTT. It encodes CASGLTGTEAFF.

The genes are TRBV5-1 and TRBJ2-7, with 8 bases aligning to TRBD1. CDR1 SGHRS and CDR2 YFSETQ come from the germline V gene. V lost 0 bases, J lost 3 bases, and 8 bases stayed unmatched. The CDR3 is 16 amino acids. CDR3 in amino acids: CASSLAPTGVSYEQYF. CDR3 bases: TGCGCCAGCAGCTTGGCCCCGACAGGGGTGAGCTACGAGCAGTACTTC.

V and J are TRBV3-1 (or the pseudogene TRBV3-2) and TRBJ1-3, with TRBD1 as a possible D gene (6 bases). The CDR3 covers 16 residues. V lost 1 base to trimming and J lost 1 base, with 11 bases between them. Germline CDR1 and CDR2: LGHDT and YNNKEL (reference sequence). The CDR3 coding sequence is TGTGCCAGCAGCCAAGGGGGGCGCAGGTCTGGAAACACCATATATTTT. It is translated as CASSQGGRRSGNTIYF.

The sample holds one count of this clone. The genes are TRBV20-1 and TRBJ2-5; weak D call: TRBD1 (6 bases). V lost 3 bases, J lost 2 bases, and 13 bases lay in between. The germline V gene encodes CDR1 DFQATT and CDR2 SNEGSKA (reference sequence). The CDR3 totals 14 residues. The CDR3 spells CSASMGAPQETQYF. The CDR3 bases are TGCAGTGCTAGTATGGGGGCACCACAAGAGACCCAGTACTTC.

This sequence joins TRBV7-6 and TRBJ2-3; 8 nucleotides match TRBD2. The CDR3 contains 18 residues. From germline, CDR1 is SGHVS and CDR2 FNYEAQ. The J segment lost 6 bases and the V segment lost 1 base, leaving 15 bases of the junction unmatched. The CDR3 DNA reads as TGTGCCAGCAGCTTAGTGAGCGGGGGAGTGATCGGAAGGGATACGCAGTATTTT. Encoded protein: CASSLVSGGVIGRDTQYF.

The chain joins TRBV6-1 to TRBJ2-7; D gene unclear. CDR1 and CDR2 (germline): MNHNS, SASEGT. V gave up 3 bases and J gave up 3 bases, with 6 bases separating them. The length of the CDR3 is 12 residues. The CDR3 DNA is TGTGCCAGCAGTGACGGTTACTACGAGCAGTACTTC. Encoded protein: CASSDGYYEQYF.

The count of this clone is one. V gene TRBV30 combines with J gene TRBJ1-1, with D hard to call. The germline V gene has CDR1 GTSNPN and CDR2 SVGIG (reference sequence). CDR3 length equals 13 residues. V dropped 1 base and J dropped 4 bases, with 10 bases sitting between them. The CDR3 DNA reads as TGTGCCTGGAGTGGGGGAGTGGGCACTGAAGCTTTCTTT. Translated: CAWSGGVGTEAFF.

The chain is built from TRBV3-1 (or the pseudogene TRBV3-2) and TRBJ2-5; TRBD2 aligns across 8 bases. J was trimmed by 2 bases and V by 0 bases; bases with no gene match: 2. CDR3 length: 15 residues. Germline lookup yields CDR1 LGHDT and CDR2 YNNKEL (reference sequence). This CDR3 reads CASSQDPGGQETQYF. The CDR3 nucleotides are TGTGCCAGCAGCCAAGACCCGGGGGGGCAAGAGACCCAGTACTTC.

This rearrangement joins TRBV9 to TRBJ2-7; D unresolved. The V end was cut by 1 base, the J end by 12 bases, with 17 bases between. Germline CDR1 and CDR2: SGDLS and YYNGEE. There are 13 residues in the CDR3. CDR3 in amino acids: CASSVSGDPPRYF. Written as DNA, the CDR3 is TGTGCCAGCAGCGTAAGTGGTGACCCGCCTCGGTACTTC.

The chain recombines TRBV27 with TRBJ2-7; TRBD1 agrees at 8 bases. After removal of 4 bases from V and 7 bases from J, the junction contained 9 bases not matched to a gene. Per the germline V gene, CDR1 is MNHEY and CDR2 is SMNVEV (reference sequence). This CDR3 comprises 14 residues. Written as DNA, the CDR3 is TGTGCCAGCAGTTCGCTGACAGGGGTGGGAGAGCAGTACTTC. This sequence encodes CASSSLTGVGEQYF.

CDR3 DNA sequence: TGCAGCGTTGCGTTGGGCACCTACAATGAGCAGTTCTTC. Translated: CSVALGTYNEQFF. This chain links TRBV29-1 with TRBJ2-1, with D unresolved. The CDR3 spans 13 residues. Trimming shortened V by 4 bases and J by 2 bases, and 9 bases separated the two germline ends. Per the germline V gene, CDR1 is SQVTM and CDR2 is ANQGSEA.

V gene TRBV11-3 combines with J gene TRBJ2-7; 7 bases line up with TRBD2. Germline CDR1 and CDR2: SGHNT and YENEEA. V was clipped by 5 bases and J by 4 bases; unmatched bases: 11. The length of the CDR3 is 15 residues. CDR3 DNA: TGTGCCAGCAGCCTAAACGGCGGGGGAGAGTACGAGCAGTACTTC. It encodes CASSLNGGGEYEQYF.

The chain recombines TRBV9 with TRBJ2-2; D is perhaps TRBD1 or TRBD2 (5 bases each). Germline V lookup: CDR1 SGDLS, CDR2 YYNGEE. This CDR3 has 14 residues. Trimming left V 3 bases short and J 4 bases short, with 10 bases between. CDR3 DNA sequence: TGTGCCAGCAGCGAGGGGACGGTCACCGGGGAGCTGTTTTTT. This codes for CASSEGTVTGELFF.

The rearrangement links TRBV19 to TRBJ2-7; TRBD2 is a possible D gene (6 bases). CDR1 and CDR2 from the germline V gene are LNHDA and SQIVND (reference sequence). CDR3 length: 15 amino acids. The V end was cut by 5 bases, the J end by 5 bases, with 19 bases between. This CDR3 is CASSEVPGGTHEQYF. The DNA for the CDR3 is TGTGCCAGTAGTGAGGTCCCCGGGGGTACCCACGAGCAGTACTTC.

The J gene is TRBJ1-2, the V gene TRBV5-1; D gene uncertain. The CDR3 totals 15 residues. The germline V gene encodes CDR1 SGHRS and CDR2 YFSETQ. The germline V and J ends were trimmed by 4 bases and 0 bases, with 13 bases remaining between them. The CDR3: CASSPAKTPNYGYTF. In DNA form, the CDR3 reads TGCGCCAGCAGCCCAGCAAAGACTCCTAACTATGGCTACACCTTC. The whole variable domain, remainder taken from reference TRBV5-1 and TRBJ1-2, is KAGVTQTPRYLIKTRGQQVTLSCSPISGHRSVSWYQQTPGQGLQFLFEYFSETQRNKGNFPGRFSGRQFSNSRSEMNVSTLELGDSALYLCASSPAKTPNYGYTFGSGTRLTVV.

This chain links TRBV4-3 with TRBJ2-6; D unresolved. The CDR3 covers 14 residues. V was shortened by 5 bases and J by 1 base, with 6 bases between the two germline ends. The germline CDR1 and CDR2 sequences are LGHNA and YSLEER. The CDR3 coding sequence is TGCGCCAGCAGCTTGCGTTCTGGGGCCAACGTCCTGACTTTC. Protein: CASSLRSGANVLTF.

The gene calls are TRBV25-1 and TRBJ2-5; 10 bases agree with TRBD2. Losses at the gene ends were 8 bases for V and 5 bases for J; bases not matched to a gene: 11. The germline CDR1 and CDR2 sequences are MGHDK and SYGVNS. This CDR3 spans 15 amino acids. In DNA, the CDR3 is TGTGCCAGCGGCGATCTAGCGGGAGAGGGGGAGACCCAGTACTTC. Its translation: CASGDLAGEGETQYF.

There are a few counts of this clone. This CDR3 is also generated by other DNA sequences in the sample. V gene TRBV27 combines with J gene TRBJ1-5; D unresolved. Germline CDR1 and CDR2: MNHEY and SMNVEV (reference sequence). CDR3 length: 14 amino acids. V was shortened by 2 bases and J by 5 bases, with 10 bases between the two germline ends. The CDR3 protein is CASSLLGSDQPQHF. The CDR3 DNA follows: TGTGCCAGCAGTTTACTTGGCAGCGATCAGCCCCAGCATTTT.

The CDR3 here is CASSPPLGESYNSPLHF. In DNA, the CDR3 is TGTGCCAGCAGTCCCCCCCTTGGGGAAAGCTATAATTCACCCCTCCACTTT. V gene TRBV6-6 combines with J gene TRBJ1-6; D is unclear. This CDR3 region has 17 residues. Germline V gives CDR1 MNHNY, CDR2 SVGAGI (reference sequence). Deletions cut 5 bases from V and 3 bases from J, with 17 bases between.

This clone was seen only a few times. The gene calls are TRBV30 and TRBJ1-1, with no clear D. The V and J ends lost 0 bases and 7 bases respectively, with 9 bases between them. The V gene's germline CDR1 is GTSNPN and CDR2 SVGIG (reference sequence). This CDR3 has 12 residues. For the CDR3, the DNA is TGTGCCTGGAGTGTAATGAAGAATGAAGCTTTCTTT. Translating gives CAWSVMKNEAFF.

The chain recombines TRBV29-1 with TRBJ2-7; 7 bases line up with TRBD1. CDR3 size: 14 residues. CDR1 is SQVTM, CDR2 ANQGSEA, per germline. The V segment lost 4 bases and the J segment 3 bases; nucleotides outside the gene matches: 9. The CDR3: CSVASPGQHYEQYF. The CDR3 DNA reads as TGCAGCGTTGCCTCCCCGGGACAGCACTACGAGCAGTACTTC.

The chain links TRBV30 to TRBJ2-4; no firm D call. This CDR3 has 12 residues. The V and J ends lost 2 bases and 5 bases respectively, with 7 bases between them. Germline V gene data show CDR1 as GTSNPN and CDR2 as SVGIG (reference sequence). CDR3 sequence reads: CAWSSGQNIQYF. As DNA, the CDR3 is TGTGCCTGGAGTTCCGGCCAAAACATTCAGTACTTC.